This entry features one T cell receptor (beta chain) sequence. Its matching antigen is unknown. Noted time point: week 47, end of study. A single vaccine dose contained 300 ug of mutant IDH1 20-mer peptide, and topical imiquimod was used with it. Patients received eight vaccinations in weeks 1, 3, 5, 7, 11, 15, 19, 23. The data belong to a study of a mutant IDH1 vaccine in newly diagnosed glioma. Study as a whole: First vaccine doses came 4-6 weeks after radiotherapy alone, or with temozolomide cycles. Scheduled at week 35, visit V12 preceded visit V13, held at week 47.

CDR1 and CDR2 (germline): SGHRS, YFSETQ. Trimming stripped 0 bases from V and 5 bases from J, with 17 bases between. The CDR3 covers 16 residues. TCRdb's table, derived via immunoSEQ multiplex PCR, lists solely in-frame clones and lacks some. The sample shows some 87,000 clones, over 75% of them seen only once. This specimen consisted of PBMCs, obtained from a glioma patient whose treatment included an IDH1 peptide vaccine. The chain joins TRBV5-1 to TRBJ1-2, with a weak D call TRBD1 (5 bases). The receptor was derived from a man between 35 and 55 years old with glioma. The CDR3 nucleotides read TGCGCCAGCAGCTTGGCCCCGGGACCTCCTAGGTATGGCTACACCTTC. Its protein is CASSLAPGPPRYGYTF.